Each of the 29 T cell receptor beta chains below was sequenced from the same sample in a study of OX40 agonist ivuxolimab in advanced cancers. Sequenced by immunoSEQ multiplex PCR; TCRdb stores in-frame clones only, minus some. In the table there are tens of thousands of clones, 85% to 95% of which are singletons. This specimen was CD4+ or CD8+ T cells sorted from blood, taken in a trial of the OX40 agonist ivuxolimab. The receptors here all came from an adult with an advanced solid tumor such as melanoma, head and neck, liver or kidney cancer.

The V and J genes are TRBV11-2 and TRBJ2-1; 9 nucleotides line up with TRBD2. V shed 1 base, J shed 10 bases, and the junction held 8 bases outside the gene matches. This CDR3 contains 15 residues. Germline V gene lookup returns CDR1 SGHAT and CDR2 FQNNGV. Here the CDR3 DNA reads TGTGCCAGCAGCTTAGTCCGTGCAGCGGGAGGAGAGCAGTTCTTC. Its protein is CASSLVRAAGGEQFF.

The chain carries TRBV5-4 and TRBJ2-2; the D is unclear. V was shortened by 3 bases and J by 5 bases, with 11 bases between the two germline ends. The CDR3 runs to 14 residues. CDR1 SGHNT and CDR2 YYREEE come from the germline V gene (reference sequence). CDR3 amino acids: CASSSRMVTGELFF. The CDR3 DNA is TGTGCCAGCAGCTCACGAATGGTGACCGGGGAGCTGTTTTTT. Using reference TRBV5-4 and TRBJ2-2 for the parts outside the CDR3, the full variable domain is ETGVTQSPTHLIKTRGQQVTLRCSSQSGHNTVSWYQQALGQGPQFIFQYYREEENGRGNFPPRFSGLQFPNYSSELNVNALELDDSALYLCASSSRMVTGELFFGEGSRLTVL.

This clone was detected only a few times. CDR3 nucleotide sequence: TGTGCCAGCAGCCACTTGGGGGCAATTAGGGAGACCCAGTACTTC. Its protein is CASSHLGAIRETQYF. The rearrangement links TRBV4-2 to TRBJ2-5; a weak D match, TRBD1 (6 bases). The germline V and J ends were trimmed by 3 bases and 5 bases, with 16 bases remaining between them. Germline V CDR1 and CDR2: LGHNA, YNFKEQ. The CDR3 contains 15 residues.

CDR3 nucleotides: TGTGCCAGCAGCTTATATATAGGAACAGGGGTTGGCTACACCTTC. This codes for CASSLYIGTGVGYTF. This chain uses TRBV11-2 with TRBJ1-2, with 7 bases aligning to TRBD1. Germline trimming cut 2 bases from V and 7 bases from J; bases unmatched to any gene: 10. This CDR3 comprises 15 residues. Germline CDR1 is SGHAT and CDR2 is FQNNGV.

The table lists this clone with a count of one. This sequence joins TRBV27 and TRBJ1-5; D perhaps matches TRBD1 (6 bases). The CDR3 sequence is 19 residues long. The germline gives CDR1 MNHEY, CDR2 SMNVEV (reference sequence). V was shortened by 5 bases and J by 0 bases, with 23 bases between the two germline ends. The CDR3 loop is CASSPLKGSGAYSNQPQHF. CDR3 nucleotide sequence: TGTGCCAGCAGTCCCCTCAAGGGGTCGGGGGCCTATAGCAATCAGCCCCAGCATTTT.

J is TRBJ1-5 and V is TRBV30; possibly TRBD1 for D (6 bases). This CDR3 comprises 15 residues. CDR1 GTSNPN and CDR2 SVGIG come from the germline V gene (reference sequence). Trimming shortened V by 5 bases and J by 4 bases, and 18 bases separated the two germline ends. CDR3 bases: TGTGCCTGGTCCCTGACAGGCTCGCCTAATCAGCCCCAGCATTTT. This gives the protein CAWSLTGSPNQPQHF.

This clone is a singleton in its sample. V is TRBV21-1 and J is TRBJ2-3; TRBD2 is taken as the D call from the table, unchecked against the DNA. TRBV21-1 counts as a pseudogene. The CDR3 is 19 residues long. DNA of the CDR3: TGTGCCAGCAGGACTCCCATCCCAAAAACCACCACTAGCACAGATACGCAGTATTTT. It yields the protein CASRTPIPKTTTSTDTQYF.

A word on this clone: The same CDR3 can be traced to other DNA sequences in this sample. The CDR3 region has the DNA TGTGCCAGCAGCTTGGACAGGGGAAACACTGAAGCTTTCTTT. Its protein is CASSLDRGNTEAFF. This chain connects TRBV5-4 to TRBJ1-1; 7 bases map to TRBD1. The CDR3 loop spans 14 amino acids. From germline, CDR1 is SGHNT and CDR2 YYREEE (reference sequence). The trim removed 0 bases at V and 2 bases at J, leaving 1 base unmatched.

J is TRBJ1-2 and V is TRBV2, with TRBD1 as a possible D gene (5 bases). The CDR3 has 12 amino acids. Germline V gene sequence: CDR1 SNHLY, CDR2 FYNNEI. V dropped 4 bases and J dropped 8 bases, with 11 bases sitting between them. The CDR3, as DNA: TGTGCCAGCAGTGTGGGACTCGAGGGCTACACCTTC. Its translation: CASSVGLEGYTF. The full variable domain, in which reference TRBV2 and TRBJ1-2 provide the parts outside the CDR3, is EPEVTQTPSHQVTQMGQEVILRCVPISNHLYFYWYRQILGQKVEFLVSFYNNEISEKSEIFDDQFSVERPDGSNFTLKIRSTKLEDSAMYFCASSVGLEGYTFGSGTRLTVV.

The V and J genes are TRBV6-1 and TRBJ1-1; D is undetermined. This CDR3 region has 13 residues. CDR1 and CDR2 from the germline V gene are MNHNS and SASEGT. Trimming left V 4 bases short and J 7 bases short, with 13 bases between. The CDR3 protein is CASSVGIELEAFF. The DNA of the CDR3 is TGTGCCAGCAGTGTCGGGATAGAACTTGAAGCTTTCTTT.

The DNA for the CDR3 is TGCGCCAGCATGCGGCAGGGCAGTCACGAGCAGTACTTC. It is translated as CASMRQGSHEQYF. V is TRBV5-1 and J is TRBJ2-7; D possibly corresponds to TRBD1 (5 bases). V was pared by 6 bases and J by 5 bases, with 15 bases between. This CDR3 comprises 13 residues. Germline V gene sequence: CDR1 SGHRS, CDR2 YFSETQ. The variable domain in full, completed from reference TRBV5-1 and TRBJ2-7, reads KAGVTQTPRYLIKTRGQQVTLSCSPISGHRSVSWYQQTPGQGLQFLFEYFSETQRNKGNFPGRFSGRQFSNSRSEMNVSTLELGDSALYLCASMRQGSHEQYFGPGTRLTVT.

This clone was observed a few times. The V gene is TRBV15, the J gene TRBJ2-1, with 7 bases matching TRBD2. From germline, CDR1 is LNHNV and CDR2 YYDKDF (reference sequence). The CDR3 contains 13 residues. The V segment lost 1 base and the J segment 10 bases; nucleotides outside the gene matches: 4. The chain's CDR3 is CATSRGKAGEQFF. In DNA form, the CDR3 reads TGTGCCACCAGCAGAGGAAAAGCGGGGGAGCAGTTCTTC.

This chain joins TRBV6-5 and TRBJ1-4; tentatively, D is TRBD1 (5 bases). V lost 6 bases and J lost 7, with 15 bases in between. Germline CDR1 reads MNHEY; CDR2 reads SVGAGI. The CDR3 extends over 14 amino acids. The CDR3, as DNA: TGTGCCAGCAGCCCGGGGGTGAGAAGTGAAAAACTGTTTTTT. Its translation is CASSPGVRSEKLFF.

CDR3 residues: CASSEGGQGKVDTF. The DNA of the CDR3 is TGTGCCAGCAGCGAGGGGGGACAGGGGAAAGTAGACACCTTC. This chain joins TRBV6-1 and TRBJ1-2; 10 nucleotides agree with TRBD1. V dropped 6 bases and J dropped 12; count of bases not matched to a gene: 13. CDR1 and CDR2 from the germline V gene are MNHNS and SASEGT. The CDR3 has 14 residues.

The CDR3 DNA is TGTGCCTGGAGTGCAGGGGGCATTGACACTGAAGCTTTCTTT. Amino acid sequence: CAWSAGGIDTEAFF. The chain recombines TRBV30 with TRBJ1-1; 8 bases map to TRBD1. CDR3 length: 14 residues. Germline V gene data show CDR1 as GTSNPN and CDR2 as SVGIG (reference sequence). With 1 base clipped from V and 3 bases from J, the junction kept 4 bases outside the gene matches.

The CDR3, as DNA: TGTGCCAGTACCAAACAAGGGGGCAAGGGAGGCTACACCTTC. Protein sequence: CASTKQGGKGGYTF. This chain joins TRBV19 and TRBJ1-2; TRBD1 matches at 7 bases. The CDR3 extends over 14 amino acids. The trim removed 7 bases at V and 8 bases at J, leaving 13 bases unmatched. CDR1 and CDR2 from the germline V gene are LNHDA and SQIVND (reference sequence).

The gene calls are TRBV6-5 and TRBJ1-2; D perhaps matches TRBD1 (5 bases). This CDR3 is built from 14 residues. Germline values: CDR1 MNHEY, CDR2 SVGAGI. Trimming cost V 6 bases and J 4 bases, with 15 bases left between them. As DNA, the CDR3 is TGTGCCAGCAGGACCGACGAGAGGGGCTATGGCTACACCTTC. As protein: CASRTDERGYGYTF.

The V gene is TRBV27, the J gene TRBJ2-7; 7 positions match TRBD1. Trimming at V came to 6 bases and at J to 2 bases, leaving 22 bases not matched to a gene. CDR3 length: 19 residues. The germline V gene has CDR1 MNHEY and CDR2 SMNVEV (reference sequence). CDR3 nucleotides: TGTGCCAGCAGCCCCCACCCCGGACGGACAGGCCCGTCGACCTACGAGCAGTACTTC. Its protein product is CASSPHPGRTGPSTYEQYF.

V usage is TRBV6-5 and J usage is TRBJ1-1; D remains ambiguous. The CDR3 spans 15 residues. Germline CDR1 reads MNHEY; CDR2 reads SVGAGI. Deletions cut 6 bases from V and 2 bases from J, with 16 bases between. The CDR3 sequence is CASRSHAGGNTEAFF. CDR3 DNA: TGTGCCAGCAGGTCCCATGCGGGAGGAAACACTGAAGCTTTCTTT.

The CDR3 spells CASLTSGAYEQYF. The CDR3 DNA reads TGTGCCAGTCTGACTAGCGGGGCCTACGAGCAGTACTTC. V is TRBV6-1 and J is TRBJ2-7, with 11 bases identical to TRBD2. The trim removed 9 bases at V and 2 bases at J, leaving 3 bases unmatched. Germline-derived CDR1 and CDR2 are MNHNS and SASEGT. The CDR3 is 13 residues long.

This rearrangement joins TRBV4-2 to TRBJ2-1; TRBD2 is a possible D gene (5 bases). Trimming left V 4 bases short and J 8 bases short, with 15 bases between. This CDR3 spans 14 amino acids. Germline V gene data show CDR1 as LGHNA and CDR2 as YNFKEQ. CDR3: CASSPRGLGDEQFF. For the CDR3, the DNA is TGTGCCAGCAGCCCGCGAGGATTGGGAGATGAGCAGTTCTTC.

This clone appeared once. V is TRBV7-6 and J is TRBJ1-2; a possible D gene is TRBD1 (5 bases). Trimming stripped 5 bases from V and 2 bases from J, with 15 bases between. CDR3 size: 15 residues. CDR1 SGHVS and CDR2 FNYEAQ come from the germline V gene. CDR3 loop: CASSAGGGLNYGYTF. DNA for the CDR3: TGTGCCAGCAGCGCCGGCGGGGGGTTGAACTATGGCTACACCTTC.

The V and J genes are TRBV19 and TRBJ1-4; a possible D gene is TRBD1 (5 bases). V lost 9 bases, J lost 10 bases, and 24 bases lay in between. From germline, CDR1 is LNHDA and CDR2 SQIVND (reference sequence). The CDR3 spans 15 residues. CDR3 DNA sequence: TGTGCCAGCAAAGCGGGGGACGGCCCTTCGGGAAAACTGTTTTTT. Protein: CASKAGDGPSGKLFF.

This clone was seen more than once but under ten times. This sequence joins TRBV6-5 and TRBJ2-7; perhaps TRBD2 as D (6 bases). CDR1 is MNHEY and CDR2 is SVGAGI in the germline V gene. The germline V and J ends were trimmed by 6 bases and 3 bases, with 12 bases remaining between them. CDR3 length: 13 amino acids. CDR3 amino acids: CASRPPGVYEQYF. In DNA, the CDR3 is TGTGCCAGCAGACCCCCGGGGGTCTACGAGCAGTACTTC.

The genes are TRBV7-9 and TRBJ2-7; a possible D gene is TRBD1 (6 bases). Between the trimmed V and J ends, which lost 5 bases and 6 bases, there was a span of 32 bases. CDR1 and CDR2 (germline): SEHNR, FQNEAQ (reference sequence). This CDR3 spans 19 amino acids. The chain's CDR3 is CASSLTYTDTGSQPSEQYF. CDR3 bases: TGTGCCAGCAGCCTCACTTACACCGATACAGGGAGTCAACCTTCCGAGCAGTACTTC.

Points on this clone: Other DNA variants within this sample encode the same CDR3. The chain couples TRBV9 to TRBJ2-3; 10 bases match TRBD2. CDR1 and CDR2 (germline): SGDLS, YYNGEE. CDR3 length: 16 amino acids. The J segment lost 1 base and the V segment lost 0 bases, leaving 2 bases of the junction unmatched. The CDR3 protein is CASSVGTSGGTDTQYF. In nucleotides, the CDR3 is TGTGCCAGCAGCGTAGGAACTAGCGGGGGCACAGATACGCAGTATTTT.

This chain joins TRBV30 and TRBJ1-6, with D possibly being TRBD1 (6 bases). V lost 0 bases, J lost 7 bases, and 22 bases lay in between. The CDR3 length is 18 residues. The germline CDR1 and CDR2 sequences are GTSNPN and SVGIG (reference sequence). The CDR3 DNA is TGTGCCTGGAGTGTAACTAGGGACAATTTACCCAAAAATTCACCCCTCCACTTT. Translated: CAWSVTRDNLPKNSPLHF.

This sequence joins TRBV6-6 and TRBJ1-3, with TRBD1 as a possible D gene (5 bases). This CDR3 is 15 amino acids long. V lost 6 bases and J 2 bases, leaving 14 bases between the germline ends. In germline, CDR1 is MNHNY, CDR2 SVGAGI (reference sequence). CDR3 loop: CASSRRVQAGNTIYF. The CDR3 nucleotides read TGTGCCAGCAGCCGCAGGGTCCAGGCTGGAAACACCATATATTTT.

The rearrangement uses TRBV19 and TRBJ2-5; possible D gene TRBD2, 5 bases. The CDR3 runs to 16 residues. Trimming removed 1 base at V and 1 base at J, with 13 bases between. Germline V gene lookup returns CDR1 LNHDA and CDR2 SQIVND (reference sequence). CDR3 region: CASSIGNGKSQETQYF. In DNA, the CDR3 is TGTGCCAGTAGTATAGGAAACGGGAAAAGCCAAGAGACCCAGTACTTC.